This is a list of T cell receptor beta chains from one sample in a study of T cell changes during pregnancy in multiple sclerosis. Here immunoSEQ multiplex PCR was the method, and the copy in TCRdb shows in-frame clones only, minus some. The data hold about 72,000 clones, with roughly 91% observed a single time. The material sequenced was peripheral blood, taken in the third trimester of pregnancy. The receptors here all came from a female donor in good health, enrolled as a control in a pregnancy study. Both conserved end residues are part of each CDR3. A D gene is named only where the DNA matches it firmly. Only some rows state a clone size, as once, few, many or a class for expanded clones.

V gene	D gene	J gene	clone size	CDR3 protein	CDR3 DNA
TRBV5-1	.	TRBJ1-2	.	CASSLPRQDNYGYTF	TGCGCCAGCAGCTTGCCCCGACAGGATAACTATGGCTACACCTTC
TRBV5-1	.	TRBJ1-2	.	CASSLFDASPSFYGYTF	TGCGCCAGCAGCTTGTTCGATGCTTCTCCTAGCTTCTATGGCTACACCTTC
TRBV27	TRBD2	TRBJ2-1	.	CASSALSGSPYNEQFF	TGTGCCAGCAGTGCGCTTAGCGGGAGTCCGTACAATGAGCAGTTCTTC
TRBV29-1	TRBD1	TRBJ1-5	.	CSAGQGHNQPQHF	TGCAGCGCCGGACAGGGCCACAATCAGCCCCAGCATTTT
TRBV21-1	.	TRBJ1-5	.	CASSNVGAGDQPQHF	TGTGCCAGCAGCAACGTGGGGGCTGGGGATCAGCCCCAGCATTTT
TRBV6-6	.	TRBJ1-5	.	CASRPDRTNQPQHF	TGTGCCAGCAGACCCGACAGGACTAATCAGCCCCAGCATTTT
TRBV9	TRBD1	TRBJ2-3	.	CASRGDRVSDTQYF	TGTGCCAGCAGGGGGGACAGGGTTTCGGATACGCAGTATTTT
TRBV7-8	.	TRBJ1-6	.	CASSRDLLSSYNSPLHF	TGTGCCAGCAGTCGGGACTTACTGAGCTCCTATAATTCACCCCTCCACTTT
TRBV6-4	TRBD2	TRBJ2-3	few	CASGTSGGTDTQYF	TGTGCCAGCGGGACTAGCGGGGGCACAGATACGCAGTATTTT
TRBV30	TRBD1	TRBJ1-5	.	CAWATGGAGQPQHF	TGTGCCTGGGCGACAGGGGGCGCCGGTCAGCCCCAGCATTTT
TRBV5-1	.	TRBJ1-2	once	CASSLRGDGYGYTF	TGCGCCAGCAGCTTGCGGGGGGACGGATATGGCTACACCTTC
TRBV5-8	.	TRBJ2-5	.	CASSLGGGEETQYF	TGTGCCAGCAGCTTAGGCGGCGGAGAAGAGACCCAGTACTTC
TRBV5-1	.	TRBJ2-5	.	CASSLEGLSQETQYF	TGCGCCAGCAGCTTGGAGGGACTGAGCCAAGAGACCCAGTACTTC
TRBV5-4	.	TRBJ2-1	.	CASSLGGLLSYNEQFF	TGTGCCAGCAGCTTGGGTGGCCTTTTATCCTACAATGAGCAGTTCTTC
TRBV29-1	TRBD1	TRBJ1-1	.	CSVSNRGQTEAFF	TGCAGCGTATCAAACAGGGGACAAACTGAAGCTTTCTTT
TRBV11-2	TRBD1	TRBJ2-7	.	CASSAGQGTNEQYF	TGTGCCAGCAGCGCAGGACAGGGGACAAACGAGCAGTACTTC
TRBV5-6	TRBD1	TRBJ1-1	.	CASSHGTGNTEAFF	TGTGCCAGCAGCCACGGGACAGGGAACACTGAAGCTTTCTTT
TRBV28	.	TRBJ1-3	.	CASSILGNTIYF	TGTGCCAGCAGTATCCTGGGAAACACCATATATTTT
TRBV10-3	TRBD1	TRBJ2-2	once	CAIRGGTGDTGELFF	TGTGCCATCAGAGGGGGGACAGGCGACACCGGGGAGCTGTTTTTT
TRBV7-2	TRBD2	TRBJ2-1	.	CASSRLAREQFF	TGTGCCAGCAGCCGACTAGCCCGAGAGCAGTTCTTC
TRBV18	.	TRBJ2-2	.	CASSRGQTLSTGELFF	TGTGCCAGCTCACGAGGACAGACTTTAAGCACCGGGGAGCTGTTTTTT
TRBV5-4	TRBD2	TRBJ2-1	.	CASSPGAGGPYNEQFF	TGTGCCAGCAGCCCCGGAGCGGGGGGGCCCTACAATGAGCAGTTCTTC
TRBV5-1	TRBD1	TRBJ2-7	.	CASSWATGNDEQYF	TGCGCCAGCAGCTGGGCGACAGGGAACGACGAGCAGTACTTC
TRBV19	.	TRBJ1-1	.	CASRQGLYTEAFF	TGTGCCAGTAGGCAGGGGCTTTACACTGAAGCTTTCTTT
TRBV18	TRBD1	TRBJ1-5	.	CASSPPATGTGKIGNQPQHF	TGTGCCAGCTCACCACCGGCGACGGGGACAGGGAAGATCGGCAATCAGCCCCAGCATTTT
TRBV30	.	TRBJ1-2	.	CAWSGGQWGYTF	TGTGCCTGGAGCGGAGGACAGTGGGGCTACACCTTC
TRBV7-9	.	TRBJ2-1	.	CASSSLLGRGDEQFF	TGTGCCAGCAGCTCGTTACTAGGTCGAGGCGATGAGCAGTTCTTC
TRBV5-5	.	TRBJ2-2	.	CASSLGWSRGGELFF	TGTGCCAGCAGCTTGGGTTGGTCTCGGGGCGGGGAGCTGTTTTTT
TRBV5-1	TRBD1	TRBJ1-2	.	CASSFLQGGNGYTF	TGCGCCAGCAGCTTTTTACAGGGGGGAAATGGCTACACCTTC
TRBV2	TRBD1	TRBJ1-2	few	CASSPRTGDGYGYTF	TGTGCCAGCAGTCCAAGGACAGGGGACGGCTATGGCTACACCTTC
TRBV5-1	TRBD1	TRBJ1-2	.	CASSLAPGTEGYTF	TGCGCCAGCAGCTTGGCCCCCGGGACAGAAGGCTACACCTTC
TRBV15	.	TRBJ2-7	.	CATSRDLKGRNEQYF	TGTGCCACCAGCAGAGATTTGAAGGGGCGCAACGAGCAGTACTTC
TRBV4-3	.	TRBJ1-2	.	CASSQDLGRRVYGYTF	TGCGCCAGCAGCCAAGATCTGGGCAGGCGGGTCTATGGCTACACCTTC
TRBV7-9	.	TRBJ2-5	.	CASSYGETQYF	TGTGCCAGCAGTTACGGAGAGACCCAGTACTTC
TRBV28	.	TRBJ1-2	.	CASSWGPDYGYTF	TGTGCCAGCAGTTGGGGGCCCGACTATGGCTACACCTTC
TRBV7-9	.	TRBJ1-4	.	CASSLANVAGRGEKLFF	TGTGCCAGCAGCTTAGCGAATGTAGCAGGGCGGGGTGAAAAACTGTTTTTT
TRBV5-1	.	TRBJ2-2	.	CASSQGGEFNTGELFF	TGCGCCAGCAGCCAGGGTGGGGAATTTAACACCGGGGAGCTGTTTTTT
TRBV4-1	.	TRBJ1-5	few	CASSRPLGVPQPQHF	TGCGCCAGCAGCCGCCCGTTAGGGGTCCCTCAGCCCCAGCATTTT
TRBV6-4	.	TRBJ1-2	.	CASRQIGESNYGYTF	TGTGCCAGCAGACAAATAGGGGAATCTAACTATGGCTACACCTTC
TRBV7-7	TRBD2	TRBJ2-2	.	CASSQSGRGTGELFF	TGTGCTAGCAGCCAGAGCGGGAGGGGGACCGGGGAGCTGTTTTTT
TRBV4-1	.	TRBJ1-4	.	CASSHSLIGTPNEKLFF	TGCGCCAGCAGCCATAGCCTAATAGGAACTCCTAATGAAAAACTGTTTTTT
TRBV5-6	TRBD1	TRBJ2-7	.	CASSLVSRTGIYEQYF	TGTGCCAGCAGCTTGGTATCTCGGACAGGGATCTACGAGCAGTACTTC
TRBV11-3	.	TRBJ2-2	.	CASSRGSGELFF	TGTGCCAGCAGCCGGGGGTCCGGGGAGCTGTTTTTT
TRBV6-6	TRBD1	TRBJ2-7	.	CASRRRDRGYSEQYF	TGTGCCAGCAGAAGGCGGGACAGGGGGTATTCCGAGCAGTACTTC
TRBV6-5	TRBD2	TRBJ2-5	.	CASSSGWRGETQYF	TGTGCCAGCAGTTCGGGGTGGCGGGGGGAGACCCAGTACTTC
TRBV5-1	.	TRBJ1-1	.	CASSWGPPTNTEAFF	TGCGCCAGCAGCTGGGGGCCCCCCACGAACACTGAAGCTTTCTTT
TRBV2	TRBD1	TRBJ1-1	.	CAEQGMNTEAFF	TGTGCTGAACAGGGGATGAACACTGAAGCTTTCTTT
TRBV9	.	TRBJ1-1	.	CASSAQMNTEAFF	TGTGCCAGCAGCGCGCAGATGAACACTGAAGCTTTCTTT
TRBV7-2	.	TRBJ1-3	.	CASSRGGVPLSGNTIYF	TGTGCCAGCAGCCGCGGAGGAGTACCCCTTTCTGGAAACACCATATATTTT
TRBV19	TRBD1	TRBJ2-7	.	CASSQGTASYEQYF	TGTGCCAGTAGTCAGGGGACAGCTAGTTACGAGCAGTACTTC
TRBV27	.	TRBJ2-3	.	CASSLQQDGADTQYF	TGTGCCAGCAGTTTACAACAAGACGGGGCAGATACGCAGTATTTT
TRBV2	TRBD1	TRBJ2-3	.	CASRGGQGFDTQYF	TGTGCCAGCAGGGGGGGACAGGGGTTCGATACGCAGTATTTT
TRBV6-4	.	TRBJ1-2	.	CASRPGVGSYTF	TGTGCCAGCAGACCAGGGGTGGGCAGCTACACCTTC
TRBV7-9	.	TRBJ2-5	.	CASSVQETQYF	TGTGCCAGTAGCGTACAAGAGACCCAGTACTTC
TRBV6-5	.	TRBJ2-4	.	CASSYRGTNIQYF	TGTGCCAGCAGTTACCGGGGGACCAACATTCAGTACTTC
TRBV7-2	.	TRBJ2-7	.	CASSLPAASGEQYF	TGTGCCAGCAGCCTCCCGGCGGCCAGCGGCGAGCAGTACTTC